This T cell receptor beta chain was recorded in a study of T cell changes during pregnancy in multiple sclerosis. Here immunoSEQ multiplex PCR was the method, and the copy in TCRdb shows in-frame clones only, minus some. Of 70,000 to 95,000 clones in the sample, just under 95% were seen once. The CDR3 has 13 amino acids. V was clipped by 0 bases and J by 13 bases, with 12 bases between them. The germline V gene encodes CDR1 SGHTA and CDR2 FQGTGA. The V and J genes are TRBV7-3 and TRBJ2-2, with D perhaps TRBD2 (5 bases). The sequences come from peripheral blood, collected in the first trimester of pregnancy. This TCR was sampled from a female donor with multiple sclerosis, enrolled in a pregnancy study. The CDR3 loop reads CASSLTSTSGLFF. The CDR3 DNA sequence: TGTGCCAGCAGCTTAACTTCTACTAGTGGGCTGTTTTTT. The entire variable domain, with the rest obtained from reference TRBV7-3 and TRBJ2-2, is as follows: GAGVSQTPSNKVTEKGKYVELRCDPISGHTALYWYRQSLGQGPEFLIYFQGTGAADDSGLPNDRFFAVRPEGSVSTLKIQRTERGDSAVYLCASSLTSTSGLFFGEGSRLTVL.